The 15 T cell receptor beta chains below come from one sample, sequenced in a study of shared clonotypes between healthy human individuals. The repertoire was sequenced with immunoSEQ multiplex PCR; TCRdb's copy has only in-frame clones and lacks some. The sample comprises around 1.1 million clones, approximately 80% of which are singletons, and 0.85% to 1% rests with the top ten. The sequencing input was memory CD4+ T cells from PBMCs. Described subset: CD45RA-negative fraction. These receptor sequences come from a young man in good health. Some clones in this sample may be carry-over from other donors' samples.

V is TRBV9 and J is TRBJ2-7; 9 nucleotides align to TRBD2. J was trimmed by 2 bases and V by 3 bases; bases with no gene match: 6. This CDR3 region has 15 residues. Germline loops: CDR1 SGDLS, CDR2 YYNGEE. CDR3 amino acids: CASSEGLAGTYEQYF. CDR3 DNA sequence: TGTGCCAGCAGCGAGGGTCTAGCGGGGACCTACGAGCAGTACTTC.

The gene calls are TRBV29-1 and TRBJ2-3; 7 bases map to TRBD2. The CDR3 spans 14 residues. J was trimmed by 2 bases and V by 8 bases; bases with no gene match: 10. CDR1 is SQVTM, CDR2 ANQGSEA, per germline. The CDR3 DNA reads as TGCAGCATCGGACCGGGAGGCCTCACAGATACGCAGTATTTT. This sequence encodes CSIGPGGLTDTQYF.

For the CDR3, the DNA is TGTGCCAGCAGCTTAAGGTGGGGCTATGGCTACACCTTC. Translation gives CASSLRWGYGYTF. The chain couples TRBV11-2 to TRBJ1-2; D uncertain. Germline V lookup: CDR1 SGHAT, CDR2 FQNNGV. With 2 bases removed from V and 4 bases from J, the gap between germline ends came to 8 bases. This CDR3 is 13 amino acids long.

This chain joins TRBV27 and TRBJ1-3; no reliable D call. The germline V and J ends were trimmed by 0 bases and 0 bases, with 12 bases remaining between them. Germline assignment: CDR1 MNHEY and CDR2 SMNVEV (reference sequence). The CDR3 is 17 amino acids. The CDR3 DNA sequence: TGTGCCAGCAGTTTATCGAATCCGGGCCGCTCTGGAAACACCATATATTTT. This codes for CASSLSNPGRSGNTIYF.

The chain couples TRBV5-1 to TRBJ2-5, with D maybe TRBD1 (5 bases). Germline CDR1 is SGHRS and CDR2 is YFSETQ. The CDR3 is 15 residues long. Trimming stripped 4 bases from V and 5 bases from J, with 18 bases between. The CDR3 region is CASSPVGRSAETQYF. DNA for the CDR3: TGCGCCAGCAGCCCGGTGGGGCGGTCAGCCGAGACCCAGTACTTC.

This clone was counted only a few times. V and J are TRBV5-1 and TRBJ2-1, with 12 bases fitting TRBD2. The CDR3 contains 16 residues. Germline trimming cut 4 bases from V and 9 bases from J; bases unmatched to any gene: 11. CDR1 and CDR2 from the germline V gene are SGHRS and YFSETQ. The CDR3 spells CASSLRLAGAVPEQFF. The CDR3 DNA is TGCGCCAGCAGCCTTAGACTAGCGGGGGCCGTACCTGAGCAGTTCTTC.

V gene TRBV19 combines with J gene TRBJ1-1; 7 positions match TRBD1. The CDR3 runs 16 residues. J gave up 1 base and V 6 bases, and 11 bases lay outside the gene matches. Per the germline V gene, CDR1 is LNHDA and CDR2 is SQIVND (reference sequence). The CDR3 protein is CASRSRGDRANTEAFF. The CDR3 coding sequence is TGTGCCAGTAGATCACGGGGCGACAGGGCGAACACTGAAGCTTTCTTT.

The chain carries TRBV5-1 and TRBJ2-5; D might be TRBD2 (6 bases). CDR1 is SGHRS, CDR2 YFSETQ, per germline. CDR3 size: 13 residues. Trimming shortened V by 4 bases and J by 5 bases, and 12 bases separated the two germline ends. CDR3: CASSPGGSETQYF. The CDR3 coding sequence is TGCGCCAGCAGCCCCGGGGGATCGGAGACCCAGTACTTC. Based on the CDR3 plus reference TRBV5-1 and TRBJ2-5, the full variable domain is KAGVTQTPRYLIKTRGQQVTLSCSPISGHRSVSWYQQTPGQGLQFLFEYFSETQRNKGNFPGRFSGRQFSNSRSEMNVSTLELGDSALYLCASSPGGSETQYFGPGTRLLVL.

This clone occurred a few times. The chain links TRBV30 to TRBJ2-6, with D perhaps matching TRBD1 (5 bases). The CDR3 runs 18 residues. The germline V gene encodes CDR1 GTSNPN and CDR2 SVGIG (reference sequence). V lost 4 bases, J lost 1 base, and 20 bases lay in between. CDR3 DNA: TGTGCCTGGACCCAGGGTATCGGTACCTTATCTGGGGCCAACGTCCTGACTTTC. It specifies CAWTQGIGTLSGANVLTF.

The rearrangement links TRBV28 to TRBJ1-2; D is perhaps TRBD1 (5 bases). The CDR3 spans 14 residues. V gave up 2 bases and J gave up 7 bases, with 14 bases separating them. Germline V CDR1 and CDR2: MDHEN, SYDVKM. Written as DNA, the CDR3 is TGTGCCAGCAGTTTAATGGGCAGGGTCGGTGGCTACACCTTC. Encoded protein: CASSLMGRVGGYTF.

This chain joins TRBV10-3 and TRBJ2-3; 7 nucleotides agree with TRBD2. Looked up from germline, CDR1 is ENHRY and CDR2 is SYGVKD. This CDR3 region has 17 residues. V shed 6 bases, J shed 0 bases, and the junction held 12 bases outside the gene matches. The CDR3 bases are TGTGCCATCAGCGAACCTAGCGGATTCCCTAGCACAGATACGCAGTATTTT. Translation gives CAISEPSGFPSTDTQYF.

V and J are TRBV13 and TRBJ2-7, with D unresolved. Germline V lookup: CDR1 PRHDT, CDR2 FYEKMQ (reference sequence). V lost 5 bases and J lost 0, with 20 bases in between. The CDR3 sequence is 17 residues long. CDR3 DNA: TGTGCCAGCAGCCTCTACGGGCAGGCAAGAACCTCCTACGAGCAGTACTTC. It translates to CASSLYGQARTSYEQYF.

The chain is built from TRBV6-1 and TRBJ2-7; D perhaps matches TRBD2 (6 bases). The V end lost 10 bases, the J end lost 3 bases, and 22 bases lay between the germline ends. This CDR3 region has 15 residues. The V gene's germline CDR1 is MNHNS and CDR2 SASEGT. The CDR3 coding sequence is TGTGCCACCACCTTGGATCCGGGAGCTAGCTACGAGCAGTACTTC. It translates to CATTLDPGASYEQYF.

Here the CDR3 reads CATSRAPGYTF. DNA of the CDR3: TGTGCCACCAGCAGGGCTCCTGGCTACACCTTC. The chain combines TRBV15 with TRBJ1-2, with D uncertain. V lost 3 bases, J lost 7 bases, and 6 bases lay in between. CDR1 is LNHNV, CDR2 YYDKDF, per germline (reference sequence). The CDR3 totals 11 residues.

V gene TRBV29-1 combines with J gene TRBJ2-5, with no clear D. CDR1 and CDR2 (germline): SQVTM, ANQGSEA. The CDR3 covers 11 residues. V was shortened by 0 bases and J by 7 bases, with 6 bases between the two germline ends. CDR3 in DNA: TGCAGCGTTGAAGATCGAGGGACCCAGTACTTC. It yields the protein CSVEDRGTQYF.